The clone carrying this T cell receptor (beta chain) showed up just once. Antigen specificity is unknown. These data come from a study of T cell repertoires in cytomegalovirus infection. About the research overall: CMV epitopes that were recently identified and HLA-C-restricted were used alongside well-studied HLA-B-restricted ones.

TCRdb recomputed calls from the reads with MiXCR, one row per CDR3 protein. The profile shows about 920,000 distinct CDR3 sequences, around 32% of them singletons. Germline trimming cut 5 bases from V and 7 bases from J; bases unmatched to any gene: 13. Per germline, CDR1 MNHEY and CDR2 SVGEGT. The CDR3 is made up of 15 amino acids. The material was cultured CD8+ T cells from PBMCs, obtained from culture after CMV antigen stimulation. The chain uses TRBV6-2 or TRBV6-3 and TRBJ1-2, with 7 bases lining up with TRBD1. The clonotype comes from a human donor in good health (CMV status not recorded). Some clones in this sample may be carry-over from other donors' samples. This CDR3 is CASSPYTGESSGYTF. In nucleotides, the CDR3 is TGTGCCAGCAGTCCTTATACAGGGGAAAGTTCTGGCTACACCTTC.